This TCR beta chain comes out of a study of blood T cell repertoires in COVID-19. As for the study in general: The United States, Italy and Spain supplied acute and convalescent COVID-19 samples.

The germline V and J ends were trimmed by 1 base and 8 bases, with 16 bases remaining between them. Germline CDR1 is SGDLS and CDR2 is YYNGEE. CDR3 length: 15 residues. Method: immunoSEQ multiplex PCR; TCRdb's copy keeps in-frame clones and lacks some. Of 60,000 or so clones detected, approximately 88% appear once; the ten largest clones hold about a tenth. One Seattle source followed patients from active infection through their disease course. This sequence originates from a man aged 25 to 40 with COVID-19, enrolled during active disease. Source material: peripheral blood. The chain links TRBV9 to TRBJ2-1; weak D call: TRBD2 (6 bases). CDR3 sequence reads: CASSVPAGPWDEQFF. CDR3 DNA: TGTGCCAGCAGCGTACCAGCGGGTCCTTGGGATGAGCAGTTCTTC.